The sample holds many counts of the clone carrying this T cell receptor (beta chain). Antigen specificity is unknown. MiXCR was run by TCRdb on the 5' RACE reads, yielding one entry per CDR3 protein. The repertoire has under 300,000 distinct CDR3 sequences, over 11% of them found once; the top ten carry approximately 9.3%. This sample is part of a study of identical twins. Study results and limitations: For out-of-frame alpha sequences shared by twins, low generation probability was in excess. High-abundance cord blood beta clonotypes had fewer insertions; memory repertoires showed none.

Germline V gene data show CDR1 as LGHNA and CDR2 as YSLEER. The CDR3 extends over 14 amino acids. Trimming removed 3 bases from V and 5 bases from J, with 10 bases in between. Sequences were obtained from memory (CD45RO+) T cells sorted from blood. The TCR originated in a woman between 18 and 30 years old in good health. This rearrangement joins TRBV4-3 to TRBJ2-2; no definite D call. Here the CDR3 DNA reads TGCGCCAGCAGCCAGCCCGGCTGGACCGGGGAGCTGTTTTTT. Translation gives CASSQPGWTGELFF.